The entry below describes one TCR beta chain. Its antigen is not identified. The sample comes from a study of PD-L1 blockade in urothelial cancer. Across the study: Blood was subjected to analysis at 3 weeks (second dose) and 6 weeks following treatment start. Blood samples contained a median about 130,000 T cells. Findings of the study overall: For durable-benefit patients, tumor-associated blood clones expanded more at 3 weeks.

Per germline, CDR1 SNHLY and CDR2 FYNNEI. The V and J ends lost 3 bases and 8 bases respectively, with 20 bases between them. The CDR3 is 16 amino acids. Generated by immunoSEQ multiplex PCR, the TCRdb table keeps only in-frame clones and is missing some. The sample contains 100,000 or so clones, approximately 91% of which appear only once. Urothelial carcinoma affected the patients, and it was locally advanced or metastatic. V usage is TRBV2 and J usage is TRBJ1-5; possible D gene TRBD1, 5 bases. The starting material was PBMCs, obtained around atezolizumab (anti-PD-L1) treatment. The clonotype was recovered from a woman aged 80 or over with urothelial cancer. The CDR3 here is CASSEGGGPLIKPQHF. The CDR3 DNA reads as TGTGCCAGCAGTGAGGGGGGTGGCCCTTTAATAAAGCCCCAGCATTTT.